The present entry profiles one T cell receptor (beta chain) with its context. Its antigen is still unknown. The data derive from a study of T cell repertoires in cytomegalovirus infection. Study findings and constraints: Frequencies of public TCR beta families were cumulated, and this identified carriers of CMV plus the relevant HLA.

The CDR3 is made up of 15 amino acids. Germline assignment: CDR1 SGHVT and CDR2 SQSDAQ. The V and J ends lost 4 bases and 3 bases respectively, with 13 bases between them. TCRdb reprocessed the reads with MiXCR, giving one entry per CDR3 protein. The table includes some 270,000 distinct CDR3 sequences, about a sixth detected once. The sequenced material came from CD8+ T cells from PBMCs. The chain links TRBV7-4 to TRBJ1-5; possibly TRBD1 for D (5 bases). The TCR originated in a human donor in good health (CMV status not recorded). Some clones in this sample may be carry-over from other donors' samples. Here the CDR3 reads CASSSRQNVNQPQHF. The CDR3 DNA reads TGTGCCAGCAGCTCCCGACAGAATGTCAATCAGCCCCAGCATTTT.